This is a list of T cell receptor beta chains from one sample in a study of control samples from healthy donors and cancer patients. Only in-frame clones appear in the TCRdb table, and some are missing; sequencing was by immunoSEQ multiplex PCR. The table has roughly 50,000 clones, around 90% seen once. The sample consisted of PBMCs. These receptors were taken from a man aged 30 to 45 with colorectal cancer. The CDR3 runs from the conserved cysteine through the conserved F or W. The D gene is left open where the match is weak.

- TRBJ1-6 TRBV5-1 CASSPDWVGSPLHF TGCGCCAGCAGCCCCGATTGGGTAGGCTCACCCCTCCACTTT
- TRBJ2-1 TRBV10-3 CATGLSSSYNEQFF TGTGCCACCGGACTCTCGAGCTCCTACAATGAGCAGTTCTTC
- TRBJ2-2 TRBV5-5 CASSFPGGSGELFF TGTGCCAGCAGCTTCCCCGGGGGCTCGGGGGAGCTGTTTTTT
- TRBJ2-6 TRBV7-8 CASSSRVGETLGANVLTF TGTGCCAGCAGCTCCAGGGTTGGAGAAACTCTGGGGGCCAACGTCCTGACTTTC
- TRBJ2-2 TRBV29-1 CSVEDLGNSNTGELFF TGCAGCGTTGAGGATTTGGGGAATTCGAACACCGGGGAGCTGTTTTTT
TRBD1 TRBJ1-1 TRBV6-2/TRBV6-3 CASSNPGQGSPEAFF TGTGCCAGCAGTAATCCGGGACAGGGTTCACCTGAAGCTTTCTTT
- TRBJ2-3 TRBV5-1 CASSLERSQGDTQYF TGCGCCAGCAGCTTGGAACGTTCACAAGGAGATACGCAGTATTTT
- TRBJ2-3 TRBV9 CASSAGDTQYF TGTGCCAGCAGCGCCGGGGATACGCAGTATTTT
- TRBJ2-1 TRBV6-2/TRBV6-3 CASSFSLERRNEQFF TGTGCCAGCAGTTTCTCCCTCGAGAGAAGGAATGAGCAGTTCTTC
TRBD1 TRBJ1-2 TRBV27 CASSPRGRGYGYTF TGTGCCAGCAGTCCCAGGGGGAGGGGCTATGGCTACACCTTC
TRBD2 TRBJ2-3 TRBV6-2/TRBV6-3 CASSNPAGALDTQYF TGTGCCAGCAGTAACCCAGCGGGGGCTTTAGATACGCAGTATTTT
TRBD1 TRBJ2-3 TRBV5-1 CASSLAGGRVDTQYF TGCGCCAGCAGCTTGGCAGGGGGACGGGTTGATACGCAGTATTTT
TRBD2 TRBJ2-3 TRBV4-2 CASSQSASGGADTQYF TGTGCCAGCAGCCAATCGGCTAGCGGGGGTGCAGATACGCAGTATTTT
- TRBJ2-2 TRBV19 CASTQGNTGELFF TGTGCCAGTACACAGGGGAACACCGGGGAGCTGTTTTTT
- TRBJ1-1 TRBV5-1 CASSLSSLNTEAFF TGCGCCAGCAGCTTGAGCAGCTTGAACACTGAAGCTTTCTTT
- TRBJ1-5 TRBV6-5 CASSYDENQPQHF TGTGCCAGCAGTTACGATGAGAATCAGCCCCAGCATTTT
- TRBJ1-5 TRBV18 CASSPGRHSNQPQHF TGTGCCAGCTCACCGGGACGCCATAGCAATCAGCCCCAGCATTTT